Listed here are 9 T cell receptor beta chains from one sample, sequenced in a study of T-cell reconstitution after alpha-beta-depleted transplantation in children. As it was prepared, the TCRbeta library received unique molecular identifiers. One entry per CDR3 protein, called by TCRdb with MiXCR from the PCR reads. The sample has about 110,000 distinct CDR3 sequences, 5% to 7% seen once. The sequencing used PBMCs, mostly from graft donor cells, collected 360 days after TCRalphabeta/CD19-depleted stem cell transplant. These receptors all stem from a male patient between 2 and 10 years old who had a stem cell transplant for acute lymphoblastic leukemia, so the T cells may come from the graft donor.

This chain joins TRBV9 and TRBJ2-7; perhaps TRBD1 as D (5 bases). V was shortened by 5 bases and J by 7 bases, with 16 bases between the two germline ends. CDR3 length equals 13 residues. From germline, CDR1 is SGDLS and CDR2 YYNGEE. CDR3 coding DNA: TGTGCCAGCAGTACGGACACCCAGAGGGAGCAGTACTTC. Translated: CASSTDTQREQYF.

This clonotype has a count of ten or more. The rearrangement links TRBV4-3 to TRBJ2-7, with a possible D match to TRBD1 (6 bases). CDR3 size: 15 residues. Trimming pared 1 base from V and 1 base from J, leaving 11 bases between. CDR1 is LGHNA, CDR2 YSLEER, per germline. This CDR3 reads CASSQGARGSYEQYF. CDR3 coding DNA: TGCGCCAGCAGCCAAGGGGCGAGGGGGTCCTACGAGCAGTACTTC.

This clonotype was recorded at least ten times. The chain employs TRBV7-9 and TRBJ2-7; D is uncertain. The V gene's germline CDR1 is SEHNR and CDR2 FQNEAQ (reference sequence). This CDR3 is 15 amino acids long. The V end was cut by 3 bases, the J end by 0 bases, with 12 bases between. This chain's CDR3 is CASSFAGHSSYEQYF. DNA for the CDR3: TGTGCCAGCAGCTTCGCAGGCCATAGCTCCTACGAGCAGTACTTC.

In its sample, this clonotype was seen many times. This CDR3 is CASSQAEGGRIFYEQYF. CDR3 bases: TGTGCCAGCAGCCAAGCAGAGGGGGGCCGAATCTTCTACGAGCAGTACTTC. The chain joins TRBV4-2 to TRBJ2-7; TRBD1 or TRBD2 may be the D gene (6 bases each). The CDR3 runs 17 residues. CDR1 and CDR2 (germline): LGHNA, YNFKEQ. V gave up 1 base and J gave up 3 bases, with 19 bases separating them.

This clonotype was seen more than once but under ten times. The gene calls are TRBV20-1 and TRBJ1-2, with 8 nucleotides matching TRBD1. The junction had 12 bases not matched to a gene; V was cut back by 4 bases and J by 8 bases. Germline V gives CDR1 DFQATT, CDR2 SNEGSKA (reference sequence). The CDR3 contains 14 residues. In DNA form, the CDR3 reads TGCAGTGCTAAAATGGACAGGGCAGATCGCGGCTACACCTTC. Its protein is CSAKMDRADRGYTF.

This clonotype was detected many times. The rearrangement links TRBV10-3 to TRBJ1-5; unclear D gene. The V gene's germline CDR1 is ENHRY and CDR2 SYGVKD. The germline V and J ends were trimmed by 5 bases and 0 bases, with 8 bases remaining between them. CDR3 length: 14 amino acids. Here the CDR3 DNA reads TGTGCCATCAGTAGGATGGATAGCAATCAGCCCCAGCATTTT. This translates into CAISRMDSNQPQHF.

A few counts support this clonotype. This rearrangement joins TRBV6-2 or TRBV6-3 to TRBJ1-3; 7 bases match TRBD1. J lost 0 bases, V lost 2 bases, and 7 bases had no gene match. The CDR3 covers 17 residues. Germline CDR1 MNHEY, CDR2 SVGEGT. CDR3 sequence (DNA): TGTGCCAGCAGTTACGACGGACAGGCCGTCTCTGGAAACACCATATATTTT. This translates into CASSYDGQAVSGNTIYF.

The table lists this clonotype with many counts. This chain joins TRBV5-6 and TRBJ2-5, with 8 bases fitting TRBD1. V shed 2 bases, J shed 5 bases, and the junction held 8 bases outside the gene matches. CDR3 size: 15 residues. From germline, CDR1 is SGHDT and CDR2 YYEEEE. In DNA, the CDR3 is TGTGCCAGCAGCTTACGACAGGGGTTTAGGGAGACCCAGTACTTC. Its translation is CASSLRQGFRETQYF.

This clonotype was counted at least ten times. This chain connects TRBV12-3 or TRBV12-4 to TRBJ2-1; D is unclear. V lost 2 bases and J 0 bases, leaving 11 bases between the germline ends. The CDR3 is made up of 16 amino acids. DNA of the CDR3: TGTGCCAGCAGTTTAAAGCGTACCAGCTCCTACAATGAGCAGTTCTTC. Protein: CASSLKRTSSYNEQFF.